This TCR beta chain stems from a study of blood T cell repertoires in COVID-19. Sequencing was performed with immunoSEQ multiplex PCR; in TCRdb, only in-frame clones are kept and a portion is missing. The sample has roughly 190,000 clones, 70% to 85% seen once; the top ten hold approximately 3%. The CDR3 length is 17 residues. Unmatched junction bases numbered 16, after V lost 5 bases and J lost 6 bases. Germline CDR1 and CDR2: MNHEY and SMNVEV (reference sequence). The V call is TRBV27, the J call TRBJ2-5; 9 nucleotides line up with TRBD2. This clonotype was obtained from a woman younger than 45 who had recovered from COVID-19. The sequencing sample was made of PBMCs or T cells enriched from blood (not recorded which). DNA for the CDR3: TGTGCCAGCAGTCCCCGGGATAGCGGGAGAGGGGTGAAGACCCAGTACTTC. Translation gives CASSPRDSGRGVKTQYF.